These 15 T cell receptor beta chains were sequenced from one sample in a study of T cell repertoires in cytomegalovirus infection. Antigens of these TCRs are unknown. MiXCR was run by TCRdb on the reads, yielding one entry per CDR3 protein. The sample shows about 110,000 distinct CDR3 sequences, under 30% of them seen only once. This sample comprised CD8+ T cells from cultured PBMCs, obtained from culture after CMV antigen stimulation. The receptors originated from a human donor in good health (CMV status not recorded). Some clones in this sample may be carry-over from other donors' samples.

Comment on this clonotype: One junction end does not reproduce the germline sequence, and a read error may be involved. The V and J genes are TRBV28 and TRBJ1-6; D may be TRBD1 (5 bases). This CDR3 region has 15 residues. The germline CDR1 and CDR2 sequences are MDHEN and SYDVKM. CDR3 sequence: CAGSSRREISSPLHF. The CDR3 DNA sequence: TGTGCCGGCAGCTCACGCAGGGAAATCTCTTCACCCCTCCACTTT.

Notes on this clonotype: A clone one base away is much larger, so this may be a read error. The rearrangement joins TRBV7-4 to TRBJ1-6; a possible D gene is TRBD1 (6 bases). This CDR3 spans 15 amino acids. Germline values: CDR1 SGHVT, CDR2 SQSDAQ. The CDR3 sequence: CVSSLGGLYNSPLHF. The CDR3 nucleotides are TGTGTCAGCAGCTTAGGGGGTCTCTATAATTCACCCCTCCACTTT.

This clonotype appeared a few times. The CDR3 nucleotides are TGCAGTGCTAGAGATCTGGCAGGCGATGAAAAACTGTTTTTT. Its translation: CSARDLAGDEKLFF. This sequence joins TRBV20-1 and TRBJ1-4; no reliable D call. The ends were cut back, 0 bases at V and 6 bases at J, with 11 bases in the middle. The CDR3 is made up of 14 amino acids. From germline, CDR1 is DFQATT and CDR2 SNEGSKA (reference sequence).

The sample holds a few counts of this clonotype. The gene calls are TRBV7-9 and TRBJ1-1; weak D call: TRBD1 (5 bases). Germline loops: CDR1 SEHNR, CDR2 FQNEAQ (reference sequence). V lost 2 bases, J lost 12 bases, and 10 bases lay in between. The CDR3 runs 11 residues. CDR3 bases: TGTGCCAGCAGCTTAACGGGGGAGACTTTCTTT. Protein: CASSLTGETFF.

The chain is built from TRBV27 and TRBJ2-1; 11 bases are shared with TRBD2. The CDR3 spans 16 residues. Germline-derived CDR1 and CDR2 are MNHEY and SMNVEV (reference sequence). J was trimmed by 9 bases and V by 5 bases; bases with no gene match: 12. The CDR3 bases are TGTGCCAGCAGTCTTAGCGGGGGGGCGAAAGGTAGTGAGCAGTTCTTC. This sequence encodes CASSLSGGAKGSEQFF.

There are a few counts of this clonotype. The chain carries TRBV2 and TRBJ1-4; possible D gene TRBD1, 5 bases. CDR1 and CDR2 (germline): SNHLY, FYNNEI. V was clipped by 3 bases and J by 2 bases, with 13 bases between them. This CDR3 spans 16 amino acids. The CDR3 nucleotides read TGTGCCAGCAGTGACACCGGAGGGGTGACTAATGAAAAACTGTTTTTT. It translates to CASSDTGGVTNEKLFF.

At least ten counts were recorded for this clonotype. V usage is TRBV7-6 and J usage is TRBJ2-7; 8 bases map to TRBD1. CDR3 size: 15 residues. Germline CDR1 SGHVS, CDR2 FNYEAQ. V lost 5 bases and J lost 5; bases outside the gene matches: 11. CDR3 in amino acids: CASSLRIGQGNEQYF. The CDR3, as DNA: TGTGCCAGCAGCCTCCGGATCGGACAGGGCAACGAGCAGTACTTC.

V and J are TRBV2 and TRBJ2-7, with TRBD1 as a possible D gene (5 bases). Germline loops: CDR1 SNHLY, CDR2 FYNNEI. The CDR3 extends over 13 amino acids. The ends were cut back, 1 base at V and 5 bases at J, with 9 bases in the middle. The CDR3 region has the DNA TGTGCCAGCAGTGAAGGCAGGGTCGACGAGCAGTACTTC. The encoded protein is CASSEGRVDEQYF.

This clonotype appeared a few times. This chain connects TRBV7-9 to TRBJ2-7; 7 nucleotides match TRBD1. Per germline, CDR1 SEHNR and CDR2 FQNEAQ (reference sequence). V shed 5 bases and J 3 bases; nucleotides not matched to a gene: 4. This CDR3 has 13 residues. The CDR3 spells CASSPRGNYEQYF. The CDR3, as DNA: TGTGCCAGCAGCCCCAGGGGGAACTACGAGCAGTACTTC.

This clonotype was seen more than once but under ten times. CDR3 sequence: CATSPGLISYEQYF. The CDR3 region has the DNA TGTGCCACCAGCCCGGGACTCATCTCCTACGAGCAGTACTTC. The J gene is TRBJ2-7, the V gene TRBV15; weak D call: TRBD2 (6 bases). The CDR3 contains 14 residues. With 5 bases removed from V and 0 bases from J, the gap between germline ends came to 11 bases. Looked up from germline, CDR1 is LNHNV and CDR2 is YYDKDF (reference sequence).

There are a few counts of this clonotype. The rearrangement links TRBV7-6 to TRBJ2-1, with 10 bases aligning to TRBD2. The CDR3 runs to 16 residues. CDR1 is SGHVS and CDR2 is FNYEAQ in the germline V gene. After removal of 2 bases from V and 3 bases from J, the junction contained 4 bases not matched to a gene. CDR3 DNA: TGTGCCAGCAGCTTACTAGCGGGGGCTATCTACAATGAGCAGTTCTTC. The encoded protein is CASSLLAGAIYNEQFF.

The sample holds a few counts of this clonotype. The rearrangement uses TRBV13 and TRBJ1-1; TRBD1 aligns across 7 bases. Trimming at V came to 5 bases and at J to 8 bases, leaving 5 bases not matched to a gene. Germline CDR1 reads PRHDT; CDR2 reads FYEKMQ (reference sequence). The CDR3 is made up of 12 amino acids. Here the CDR3 reads CASSQEQGEAFF. CDR3 nucleotides: TGTGCCAGCAGCCAGGAACAGGGGGAAGCTTTCTTT.

The CDR3 protein is CASTIAGGPRTDTQYF. The CDR3, as DNA: TGTGCCAGCACAATAGCGGGGGGGCCCCGGACAGATACGCAGTATTTT. The chain links TRBV6-8 to TRBJ2-3; TRBD2 agrees at 11 bases. The CDR3 covers 16 residues. Per germline, CDR1 MNHGY and CDR2 SAAAGT. V was clipped by 7 bases and J by 3 bases; unmatched bases: 9.

The chain carries TRBV7-2 and TRBJ2-3, with D possibly being TRBD2 (7 bases). Deletions cut 4 bases from V and 0 bases from J, with 11 bases between. The germline V gene has CDR1 SGHTA and CDR2 FQGNSA. The CDR3 totals 15 residues. In DNA form, the CDR3 reads TGTGCCAGCAGCTCCGGGGGGCCCAGCACAGATACGCAGTATTTT. This codes for CASSSGGPSTDTQYF. Looking up the rest from reference TRBV7-2 and TRBJ2-3 gives the full variable domain: GAGVSQSPSNKVTEKGKDVELRCDPISGHTALYWYRQSLGQGLEFLIYFQGNSAPDKSGLPSDRFSAERTGGSVSTLTIQRTQQEDSAVYLCASSSGGPSTDTQYFGPGTRLTVL.

This clonotype has a count of ten or more. The genes are TRBV6-5 and TRBJ2-3, with 9 bases fitting TRBD1. The germline CDR1 and CDR2 sequences are MNHEY and SVGAGI. After removal of 5 bases from V and 3 bases from J, the junction contained 6 bases not matched to a gene. CDR3 length equals 15 residues. CDR3 sequence reads: CASSNRGRETDTQYF. CDR3 nucleotide sequence: TGTGCCAGCAGTAACAGGGGGCGTGAGACAGATACGCAGTATTTT.